The text below deals with one TCR beta chain. This sample is part of a study of control samples from healthy donors and cancer patients. V lost 5 bases and J 4 bases, leaving 14 bases between the germline ends. This CDR3 has 14 residues. Germline V gene lookup returns CDR1 LNHDA and CDR2 SQIVND (reference sequence). Some clones are missing from TCRdb's copy, which holds only in-frame ones; the method was immunoSEQ multiplex PCR. The data show about 86,000 clones, about 92% seen once. This chain joins TRBV19 and TRBJ1-1; no reliable D call. Sequenced input: blood. The source of this sequence is a woman aged 25 to 39 in good health. The CDR3 loop is CASSPRKGSTEAFF. As DNA, the CDR3 is TGTGCCAGTAGTCCACGGAAAGGGAGCACTGAAGCTTTCTTT.